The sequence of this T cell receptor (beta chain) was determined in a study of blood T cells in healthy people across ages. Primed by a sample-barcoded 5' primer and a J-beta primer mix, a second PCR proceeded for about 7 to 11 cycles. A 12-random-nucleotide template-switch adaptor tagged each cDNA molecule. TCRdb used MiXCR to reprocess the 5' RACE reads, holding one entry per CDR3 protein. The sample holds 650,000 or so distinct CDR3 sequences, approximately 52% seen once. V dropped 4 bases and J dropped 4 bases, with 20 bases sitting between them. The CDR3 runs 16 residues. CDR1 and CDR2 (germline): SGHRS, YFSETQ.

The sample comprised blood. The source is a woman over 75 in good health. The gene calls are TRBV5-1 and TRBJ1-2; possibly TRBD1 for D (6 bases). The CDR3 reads CASSRIPDSLGYGYTF. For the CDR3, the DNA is TGCGCCAGCAGCCGGATCCCGGACAGCTTAGGCTATGGCTACACCTTC. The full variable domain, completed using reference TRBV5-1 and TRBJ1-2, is KAGVTQTPRYLIKTRGQQVTLSCSPISGHRSVSWYQQTPGQGLQFLFEYFSETQRNKGNFPGRFSGRQFSNSRSEMNVSTLELGDSALYLCASSRIPDSLGYGYTFGSGTRLTVV.